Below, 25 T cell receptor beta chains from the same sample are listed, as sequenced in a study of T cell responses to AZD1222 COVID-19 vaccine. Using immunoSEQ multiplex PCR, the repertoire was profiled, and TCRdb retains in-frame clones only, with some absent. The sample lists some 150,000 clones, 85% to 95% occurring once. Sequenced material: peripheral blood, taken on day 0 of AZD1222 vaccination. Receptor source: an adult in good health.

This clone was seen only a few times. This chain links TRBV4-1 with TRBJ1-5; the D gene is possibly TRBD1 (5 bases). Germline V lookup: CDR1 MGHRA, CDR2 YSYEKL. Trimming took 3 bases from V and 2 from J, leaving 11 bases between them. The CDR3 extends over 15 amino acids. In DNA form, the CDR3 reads TGCGCCAGCAGCCAGGTGTCGGGGGGCAATCAGCCCCAGCATTTT. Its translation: CASSQVSGGNQPQHF.

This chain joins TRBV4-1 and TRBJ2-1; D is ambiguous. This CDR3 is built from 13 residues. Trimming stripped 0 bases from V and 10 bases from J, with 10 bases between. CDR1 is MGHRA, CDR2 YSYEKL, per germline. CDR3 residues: CASSQESSAEQFF. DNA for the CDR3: TGCGCCAGCAGCCAAGAAAGTTCGGCCGAGCAGTTCTTC.

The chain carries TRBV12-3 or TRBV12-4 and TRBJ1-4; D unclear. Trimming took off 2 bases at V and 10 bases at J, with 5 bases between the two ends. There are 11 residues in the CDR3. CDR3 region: CASSLRVKLFF. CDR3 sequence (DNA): TGTGCCAGCAGTTTAAGAGTAAAACTGTTTTTT.

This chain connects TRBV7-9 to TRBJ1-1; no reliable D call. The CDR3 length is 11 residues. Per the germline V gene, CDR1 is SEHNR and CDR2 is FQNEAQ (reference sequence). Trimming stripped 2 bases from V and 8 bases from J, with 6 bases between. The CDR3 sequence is CASSLTEEAFF. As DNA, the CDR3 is TGTGCCAGCAGCTTAACTGAGGAAGCTTTCTTT.

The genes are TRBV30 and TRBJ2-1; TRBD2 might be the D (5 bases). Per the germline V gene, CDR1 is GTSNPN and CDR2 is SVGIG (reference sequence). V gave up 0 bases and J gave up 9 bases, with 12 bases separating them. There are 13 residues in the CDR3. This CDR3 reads CAWSVPNEGEQFF. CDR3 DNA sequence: TGTGCCTGGAGTGTTCCCAACGAGGGTGAGCAGTTCTTC.

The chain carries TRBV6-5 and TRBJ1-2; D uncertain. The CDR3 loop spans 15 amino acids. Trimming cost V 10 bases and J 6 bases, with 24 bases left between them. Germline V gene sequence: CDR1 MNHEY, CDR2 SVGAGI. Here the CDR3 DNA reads TGTGCCACTACTAGCCTTTATAAGGGAGCTCATGGCTACACCTTC. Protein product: CATTSLYKGAHGYTF.

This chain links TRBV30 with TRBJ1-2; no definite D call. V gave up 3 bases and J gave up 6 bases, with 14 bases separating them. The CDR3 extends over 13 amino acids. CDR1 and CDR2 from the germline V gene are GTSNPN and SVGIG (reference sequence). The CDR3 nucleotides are TGTGCCTGGAGGGGGAGAGGGCGTAATGGCTACACCTTC. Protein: CAWRGRGRNGYTF. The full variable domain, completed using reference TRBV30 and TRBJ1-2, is SQTIHQWPATLVQPVGSPLSLECTVEGTSNPNLYWYRQAAGRGLQLLFYSVGIGQISSEVPQNLSASRPQDRQFILSSKKLLLSDSGFYLCAWRGRGRNGYTFGSGTRLTVV.

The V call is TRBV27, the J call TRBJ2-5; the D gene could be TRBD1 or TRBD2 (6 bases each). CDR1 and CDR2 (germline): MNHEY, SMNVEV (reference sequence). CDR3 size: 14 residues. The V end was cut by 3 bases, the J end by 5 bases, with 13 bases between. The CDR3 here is CASSLRRGRETQYF. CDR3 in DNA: TGTGCCAGCAGTTTGAGACGGGGGCGGGAGACCCAGTACTTC.

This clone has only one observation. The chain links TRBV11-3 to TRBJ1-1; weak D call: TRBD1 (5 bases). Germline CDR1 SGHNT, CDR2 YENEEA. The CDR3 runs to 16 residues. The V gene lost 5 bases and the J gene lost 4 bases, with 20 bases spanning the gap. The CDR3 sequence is CASSPFGRAQGTEAFF. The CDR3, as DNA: TGTGCCAGCAGCCCCTTCGGCAGGGCGCAGGGCACTGAAGCTTTCTTT. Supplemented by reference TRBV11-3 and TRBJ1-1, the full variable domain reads EAGVVQSPRYKIIEKKQPVAFWCNPISGHNTLYWYLQNLGQGPELLIRYENEEAVDDSQLPKDRFSAERLKGVDSTLKIQPAELGDSAVYLCASSPFGRAQGTEAFFGQGTRLTVV.

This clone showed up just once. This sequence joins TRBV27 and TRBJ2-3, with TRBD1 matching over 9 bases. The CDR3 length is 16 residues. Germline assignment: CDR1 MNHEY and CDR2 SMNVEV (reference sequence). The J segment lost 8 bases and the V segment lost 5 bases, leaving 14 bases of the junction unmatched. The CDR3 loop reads CASSPTGGGGGRTQYF. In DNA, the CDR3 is TGTGCCAGCAGTCCCACAGGGGGCGGAGGGGGACGTACGCAGTATTTT.

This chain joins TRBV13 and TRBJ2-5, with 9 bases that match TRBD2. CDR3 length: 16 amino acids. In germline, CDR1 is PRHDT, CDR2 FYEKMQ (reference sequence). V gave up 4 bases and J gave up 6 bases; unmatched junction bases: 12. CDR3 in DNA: TGTGCCAGCAGCTCCCCGGAGGCGGGGGGGTCAAAGACCCAGTACTTC. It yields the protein CASSSPEAGGSKTQYF.

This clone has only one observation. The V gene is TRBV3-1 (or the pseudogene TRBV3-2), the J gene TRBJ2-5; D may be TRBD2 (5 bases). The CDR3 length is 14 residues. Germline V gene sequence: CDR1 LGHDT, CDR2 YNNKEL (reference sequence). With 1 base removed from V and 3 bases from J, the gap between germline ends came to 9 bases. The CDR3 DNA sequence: TGTGCCAGCAGCCAAGTTAATAGCGAAGAGACCCAGTACTTC. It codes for CASSQVNSEETQYF.

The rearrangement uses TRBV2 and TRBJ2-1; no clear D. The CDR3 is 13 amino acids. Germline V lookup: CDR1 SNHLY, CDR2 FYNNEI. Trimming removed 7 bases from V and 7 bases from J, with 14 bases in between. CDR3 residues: CASTTQDGNEQFF. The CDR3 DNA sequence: TGTGCCAGCACGACCCAGGACGGAAATGAGCAGTTCTTC.

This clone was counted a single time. The CDR3 DNA sequence: TGTGCCAGCAGCCGCCCCGGGACAGCTGGCTACGAGCAGTACTTC. This gives the protein CASSRPGTAGYEQYF. The V and J genes are TRBV14 and TRBJ2-7, with TRBD1 identical over 7 bases. Germline assignment: CDR1 SGHDN and CDR2 FVKESK. This CDR3 region has 15 residues. V trimming: 4 bases; J trimming: 3 bases; junction bases outside the gene matches: 9.

CDR3 region: CASSLSQDYEQYF. In nucleotides, the CDR3 is TGTGCCAGCAGCTTGAGCCAGGACTACGAGCAGTACTTC. The rearrangement uses TRBV11-1 and TRBJ2-7, with D unclear. Germline CDR1 and CDR2: SGHAT and FQDESV (reference sequence). The CDR3 is 13 amino acids. V dropped 3 bases and J dropped 3 bases, with 9 bases sitting between them. The full variable domain, completed using reference TRBV11-1 and TRBJ2-7, is EAEVAQSPRYKITEKSQAVAFWCDPISGHATLYWYRQILGQGPELLVQFQDESVVDDSQLPKDRFSAERLKGVDSTLKIQPAELGDSAMYLCASSLSQDYEQYFGPGTRLTVT.

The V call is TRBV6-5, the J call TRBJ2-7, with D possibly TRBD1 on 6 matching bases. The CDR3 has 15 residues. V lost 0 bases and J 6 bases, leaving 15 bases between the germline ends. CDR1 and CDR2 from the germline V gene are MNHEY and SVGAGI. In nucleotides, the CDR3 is TGTGCCAGCAGTTACTCCACAGGGAGAGGCTTCGAGCAGTACTTC. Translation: CASSYSTGRGFEQYF.

As DNA, the CDR3 is TGTGCCATCAGTGGAGAGTCGCCGGACGAGGAGCTGTTTTTT. Translating it yields CAISGESPDEELFF. This sequence joins TRBV10-3 and TRBJ2-2; D unclear. Germline CDR1 is ENHRY and CDR2 is SYGVKD. The CDR3 runs 14 residues. V lost 4 bases, J lost 10 bases, and 16 bases lay in between.

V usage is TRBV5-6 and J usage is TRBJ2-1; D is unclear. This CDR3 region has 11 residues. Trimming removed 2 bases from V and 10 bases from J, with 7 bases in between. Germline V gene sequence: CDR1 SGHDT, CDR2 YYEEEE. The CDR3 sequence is CASSFLSEQFF. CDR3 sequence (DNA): TGTGCCAGCAGCTTTCTCAGCGAGCAGTTCTTC.

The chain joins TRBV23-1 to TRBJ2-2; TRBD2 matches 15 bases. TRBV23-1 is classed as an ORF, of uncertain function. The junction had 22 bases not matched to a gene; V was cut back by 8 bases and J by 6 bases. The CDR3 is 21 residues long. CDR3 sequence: CASPRLPGLAGGPLESGELFF. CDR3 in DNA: TGCGCCAGCCCACGACTACCGGGACTAGCGGGGGGCCCCCTTGAATCCGGGGAGCTGTTTTTT.

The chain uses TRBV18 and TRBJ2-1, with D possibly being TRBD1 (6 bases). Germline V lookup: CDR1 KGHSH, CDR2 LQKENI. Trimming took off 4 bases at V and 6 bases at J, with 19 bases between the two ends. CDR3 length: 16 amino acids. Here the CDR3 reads CASSLARTVRGNEQFF. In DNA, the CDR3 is TGTGCCAGCTCACTTGCTAGGACAGTGAGGGGCAATGAGCAGTTCTTC.

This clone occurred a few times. The CDR3, as DNA: TGTGCCAGCAGCTTCTTGGGGACCGGGACAGAAATCTCCAACTATGGCTACACCTTC. Its protein is CASSFLGTGTEISNYGYTF. The V and J genes are TRBV7-2 and TRBJ1-2; the match to TRBD1 covers 7 bases. With 3 bases clipped from V and 2 bases from J, the junction kept 18 bases outside the gene matches. Germline values: CDR1 SGHTA, CDR2 FQGNSA. The CDR3 is 19 amino acids.

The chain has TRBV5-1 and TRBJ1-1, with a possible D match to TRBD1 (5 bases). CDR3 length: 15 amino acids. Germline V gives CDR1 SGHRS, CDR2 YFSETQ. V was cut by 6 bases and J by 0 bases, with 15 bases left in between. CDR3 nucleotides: TGCGCCAGCACCTTCTCCCGGGGGATGAACACTGAAGCTTTCTTT. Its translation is CASTFSRGMNTEAFF. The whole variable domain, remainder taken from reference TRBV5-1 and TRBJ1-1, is KAGVTQTPRYLIKTRGQQVTLSCSPISGHRSVSWYQQTPGQGLQFLFEYFSETQRNKGNFPGRFSGRQFSNSRSEMNVSTLELGDSALYLCASTFSRGMNTEAFFGQGTRLTVV.

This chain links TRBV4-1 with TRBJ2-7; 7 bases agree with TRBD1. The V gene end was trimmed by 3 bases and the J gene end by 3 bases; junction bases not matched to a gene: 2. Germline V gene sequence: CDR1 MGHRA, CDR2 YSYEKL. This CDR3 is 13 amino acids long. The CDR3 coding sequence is TGCGCCAGCAGCCACCGGGACAGCTACGAGCAGTACTTC. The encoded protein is CASSHRDSYEQYF.

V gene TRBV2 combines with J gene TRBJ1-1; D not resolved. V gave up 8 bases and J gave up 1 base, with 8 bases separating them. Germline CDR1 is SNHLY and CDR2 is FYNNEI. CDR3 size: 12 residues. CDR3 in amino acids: CASHLGNTEAFF. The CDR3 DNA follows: TGTGCCAGCCACCTGGGGAACACTGAAGCTTTCTTT.

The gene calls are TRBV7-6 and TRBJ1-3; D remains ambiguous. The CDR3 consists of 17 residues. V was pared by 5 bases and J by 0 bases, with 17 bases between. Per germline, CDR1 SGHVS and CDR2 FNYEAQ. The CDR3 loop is CASSPLGRASSGNTIYF. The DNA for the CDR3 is TGTGCCAGCAGCCCCCTTGGACGGGCAAGCTCTGGAAACACCATATATTTT.